The 21 T cell receptor beta chains in this list originate from one sample, sequenced in a study. A single record per CDR3 protein comes from TCRdb applying MiXCR to the 5' RACE reads. The repertoire consists of some 8,700 distinct CDR3 sequences, with 16% occurring once and the leading ten covering about 4%. Material: memory CD4+ T cells sorted from blood. Subset reported: memory CD4+ T cells, CD4+CD45RO+CD25-. All receptors come from a female donor with breast cancer.

On this clonotype itself: Here the CDR3 omits its conserved ending phenylalanine or tryptophan, so a read error is the likely source. This sequence joins TRBV13 and TRBJ1-1, with a tentative D call TRBD1 (5 bases). The CDR3 is 11 amino acids. Germline CDR1 and CDR2: PRHDT and FYEKMQ (reference sequence). The CDR3 coding sequence is TGTGCAGCGCAGGGAAGCACTGAAGCTTTCGTT. Amino acids: CAAQGSTEAFV.

This clonotype is deemed medium-sized. The V and J genes are TRBV5-4 and TRBJ2-2, with D tentatively TRBD1 (5 bases). CDR1 and CDR2 (germline): SGHNT, YYREEE (reference sequence). The V gene lost 5 bases and the J gene lost 1 base, with 9 bases spanning the gap. This CDR3 is 14 amino acids long. The DNA for the CDR3 is TGTGCCAGCAGACAGGTGGGGAACACCGGGGAGCTGTTTTTT. Translation: CASRQVGNTGELFF.

This clonotype appeared a few times. The J gene is TRBJ1-1, the V gene TRBV20-1, with D maybe TRBD1 (5 bases). CDR1 DFQATT and CDR2 SNEGSKA come from the germline V gene (reference sequence). The CDR3 length is 13 residues. V gave up 7 bases and J gave up 0 bases, with 12 bases separating them. CDR3 nucleotide sequence: TGCAGTGACAAGGGACCGGTGAACACTGAAGCTTTCTTT. As protein: CSDKGPVNTEAFF.

About this clonotype: Lacking the conserved final phenylalanine or tryptophan, this CDR3 likely reflects a read error. The chain joins TRBV7-6 to TRBJ1-6, with unresolved D. The V end was cut by 3 bases, the J end by 7 bases, with 13 bases between. Germline CDR1 and CDR2: SGHVS and FNYEAQ. The CDR3 contains 15 residues. The CDR3 is CASSLGGRHNSPLHV. The DNA of the CDR3 is TGTGCCAGCAGCTTGGGTGGACGCCACAATTCACCCCTCCACGTT.

This chain links TRBV7-9 with TRBJ2-1, with D tentatively TRBD1 or TRBD2 (5 bases each). This CDR3 contains 16 residues. The V gene lost 3 bases and the J gene lost 2 bases, with 14 bases spanning the gap. Germline values: CDR1 SEHNR, CDR2 FQNEAQ (reference sequence). The chain's CDR3 is CASSFVRDHPYNEQFF. CDR3 in DNA: TGTGCCAGCAGCTTTGTCCGGGACCATCCCTACAATGAGCAGTTCTTC.

This clonotype was seen at least ten times. This chain uses TRBV7-2 with TRBJ2-3; D is ambiguous. The CDR3 is 13 amino acids. The ends were cut back, 0 bases at V and 7 bases at J, with 8 bases in the middle. Germline values: CDR1 SGHTA, CDR2 FQGNSA. The CDR3 loop reads CASSLASWNTQYF. DNA of the CDR3: TGTGCCAGCAGCTTAGCGTCATGGAATACGCAGTATTTT.

This clonotype occurred once. The chain links TRBV7-8 to TRBJ1-1, with unresolved D. Germline loops: CDR1 SGHVS, CDR2 FQNEAQ. With 4 bases removed from V and 6 bases from J, the gap between germline ends came to 18 bases. The CDR3 length is 15 residues. As DNA, the CDR3 is TGTGCCAGCAGCTCACTTAATGAGCGAAGGGCTGAAGCTTTCTTT. This sequence encodes CASSSLNERRAEAFF.

This clonotype was recorded many times. The chain couples TRBV10-3 to TRBJ1-2; 7 bases agree with TRBD1. Germline-derived CDR1 and CDR2 are ENHRY and SYGVKD. V lost 3 bases and J lost 0; bases outside the gene matches: 10. This CDR3 spans 17 amino acids. In DNA form, the CDR3 reads TGTGCCATCAGTGATCTCGGACAGGCGAATACTAACTATGGCTACACCTTC. The encoded protein is CAISDLGQANTNYGYTF.

To note about this clonotype: Just one base apart from a much larger clone, this may be a read error. In this CDR3 the conserved last residue, phenylalanine or tryptophan, is missing, so a read error is likely. The rearrangement links TRBV7-2 to TRBJ2-3; D is possibly TRBD1 (6 bases). Germline V gives CDR1 SGHTA, CDR2 FQGNSA. V lost 5 bases to trimming and J lost 5 bases, with 14 bases between them. CDR3 size: 14 residues. CDR3 bases: TGTGCCAGCAGCAAAAACAGGGTTGGAGATACGCAGTATTTA. Its translation is CASSKNRVGDTQYL.

This clonotype was counted at least ten times. The chain has TRBV5-6 and TRBJ2-4; 10 bases align to TRBD1. Germline CDR1 SGHDT, CDR2 YYEEEE. The CDR3 is 15 amino acids. Trimming took 0 bases from V and 10 from J; bases not matched to a gene: 7. CDR3 bases: TGTGCCAGCAGCTTGGTGCGGACAGGGGGGGCTATTCAGTACTTC. This codes for CASSLVRTGGAIQYF.

This clonotype qualifies as medium-sized. This sequence joins TRBV20-1 and TRBJ1-5, with 10 positions matching TRBD1. V lost 7 bases to trimming and J lost 3 bases; unmatched junction nucleotides: 3. Germline V gene sequence: CDR1 DFQATT, CDR2 SNEGSKA (reference sequence). There are 13 residues in the CDR3. CDR3 DNA sequence: TGCAGTGGGGGGACAGGGGCCAATCAGCCCCAGCATTTT. Translating gives CSGGTGANQPQHF.

Judged by abundance, this clonotype is medium-sized. V is TRBV27 and J is TRBJ1-4; no reliable D call. V was clipped by 3 bases and J by 8 bases, with 4 bases between them. This CDR3 has 11 residues. From germline, CDR1 is MNHEY and CDR2 SMNVEV (reference sequence). Written as DNA, the CDR3 is TGTGCCAGCAGTTTTTGGGAAAAACTGTTTTTT. This gives the protein CASSFWEKLFF.

By share of the sample, this clonotype is medium-sized. The chain joins TRBV28 to TRBJ2-3; 9 bases line up with TRBD1. The V gene end was trimmed by 6 bases and the J gene end by 3 bases; junction bases not matched to a gene: 7. The length of the CDR3 is 15 residues. Germline-derived CDR1 and CDR2 are MDHEN and SYDVKM. CDR3 in amino acids: CASRALGQGTDTQYF. The DNA of the CDR3 is TGTGCCAGCAGGGCCCTGGGACAGGGTACAGATACGCAGTATTTT.

A remark on this clonotype: The junction and the germline gene differ at one end; a read error may be behind it. The V gene is TRBV20-1, the J gene TRBJ2-3, with 11 bases fitting TRBD2. Germline CDR1 is DFQATT and CDR2 is SNEGSKA (reference sequence). The length of the CDR3 is 18 residues. The CDR3 DNA reads as TGCAGTGCTCATTCCCCCATAATAGCGGGAGGGGACACAGAGACGCAGTATTTT. Translation gives CSAHSPIIAGGDTETQYF.

This clonotype was detected a few times. The chain employs TRBV12-3 or TRBV12-4 and TRBJ2-3, with a tentative D call TRBD2 (7 bases). The CDR3 contains 17 residues. The V end was cut by 4 bases, the J end by 4 bases, with 21 bases between. The CDR3 DNA is TGTGCCAGCAGTTCCTCCTGGTTGGGGGGGCGGTCAGATACGCAGTATTTT. Its protein is CASSSSWLGGRSDTQYF.

The chain recombines TRBV7-2 with TRBJ1-1, with D uncertain. Germline loops: CDR1 SGHTA, CDR2 FQGNSA. CDR3 size: 16 residues. V was clipped by 2 bases and J by 2 bases, with 15 bases between them. DNA for the CDR3: TGTGCCAGCAGCTTAAACAAGCCCTTACGCAACACTGAAGCTTTCTTT. Translated, it gives CASSLNKPLRNTEAFF.

This clonotype is judged medium-sized (0.01 to 0.1%). The chain has TRBV15 and TRBJ2-7; no clear D. Germline V gene data show CDR1 as LNHNV and CDR2 as YYDKDF (reference sequence). The V and J ends lost 0 bases and 3 bases respectively, with 15 bases between them. This CDR3 spans 16 amino acids. CDR3 amino acids: CATSRDLFGRDYEQYF. DNA for the CDR3: TGTGCCACCAGCAGAGATTTATTCGGCCGAGACTACGAGCAGTACTTC.

This clonotype was recorded at least ten times. V and J are TRBV18 and TRBJ1-3; no clear D gene. CDR1 and CDR2 (germline): KGHSH, LQKENI. The CDR3 covers 15 residues. V dropped 8 bases and J dropped 0 bases, with 14 bases sitting between them. CDR3 coding DNA: TGTGCCAGCGCGACAAAACAAAGCTCTGGAAACACCATATATTTT. It encodes CASATKQSSGNTIYF. Full variable domain (outside the CDR3, taken from reference TRBV18 and TRBJ1-3): NAGVMQNPRHLVRRRGQEARLRCSPMKGHSHVYWYRQLPEEGLKFMVYLQKENIIDESGMPKERFSAEFPKEGPSILRIQQVVRGDSAAYFCASATKQSSGNTIYFGEGSWLTVV.

By frequency in the sample, this clonotype is medium-sized. The chain recombines TRBV30 with TRBJ2-7, with D perhaps assigned TRBD1 or TRBD2 (6 bases each). V was clipped by 3 bases and J by 1 base, with 10 bases between them. The length of the CDR3 is 13 residues. Germline CDR1 GTSNPN, CDR2 SVGIG (reference sequence). The CDR3, as DNA: TGTGCCTGGAGGGGGGGCCTGTCCTACGAGCAGTACTTC. It is translated as CAWRGGLSYEQYF.

This clonotype is classed as medium-sized (0.01 to 0.1%). The chain recombines TRBV20-1 with TRBJ1-3; no firm D call. Per the germline V gene, CDR1 is DFQATT and CDR2 is SNEGSKA (reference sequence). This CDR3 has 13 amino acids. V dropped 6 bases and J dropped 7 bases, with 16 bases sitting between them. The CDR3 is CSAVAVSRNTIYF. CDR3 nucleotide sequence: TGCAGTGCCGTTGCCGTTTCTAGGAACACCATATATTTT.

By proportion, this clonotype is medium-sized. This sequence joins TRBV6-2 or TRBV6-3 and TRBJ2-1; TRBD2 agrees at 9 bases. This CDR3 spans 16 amino acids. V dropped 5 bases and J dropped 6; count of bases not matched to a gene: 11. Looked up from germline, CDR1 is MNHEY and CDR2 is SVGEGT. CDR3 protein: CASSQGSGGGPNEQFF. Written as DNA, the CDR3 is TGTGCCAGCAGTCAGGGTAGCGGGGGCGGACCCAATGAGCAGTTCTTC.